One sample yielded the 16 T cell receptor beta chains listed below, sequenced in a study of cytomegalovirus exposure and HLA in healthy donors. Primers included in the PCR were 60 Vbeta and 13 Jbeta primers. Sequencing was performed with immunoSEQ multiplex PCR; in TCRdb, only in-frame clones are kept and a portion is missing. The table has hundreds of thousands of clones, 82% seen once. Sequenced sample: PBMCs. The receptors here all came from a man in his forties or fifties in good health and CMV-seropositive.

CDR3 in amino acids: CASSEQKRYEQYF. The CDR3 DNA reads as TGTGCCAGCAGTGAACAAAAGCGCTACGAGCAGTACTTC. V gene TRBV6-5 combines with J gene TRBJ2-7; D not certain. CDR1 is MNHEY and CDR2 is SVGAGI in the germline V gene. The CDR3 contains 13 residues. With 5 bases removed from V and 3 bases from J, the gap between germline ends came to 11 bases.

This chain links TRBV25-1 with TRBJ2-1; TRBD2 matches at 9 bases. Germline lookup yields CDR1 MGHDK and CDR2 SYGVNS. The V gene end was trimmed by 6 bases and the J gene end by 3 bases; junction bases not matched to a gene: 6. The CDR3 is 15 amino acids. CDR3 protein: CASRPRAGGYNEQFF. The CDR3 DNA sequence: TGTGCCAGCAGGCCCCGAGCGGGAGGCTACAATGAGCAGTTCTTC.

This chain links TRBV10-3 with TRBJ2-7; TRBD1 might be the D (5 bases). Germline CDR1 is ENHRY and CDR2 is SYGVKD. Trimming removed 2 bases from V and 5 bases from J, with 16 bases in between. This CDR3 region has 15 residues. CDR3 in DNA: TGTGCCATCAGTGAGAGGAATAATGGGGCCGACGAGCAGTACTTC. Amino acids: CAISERNNGADEQYF.

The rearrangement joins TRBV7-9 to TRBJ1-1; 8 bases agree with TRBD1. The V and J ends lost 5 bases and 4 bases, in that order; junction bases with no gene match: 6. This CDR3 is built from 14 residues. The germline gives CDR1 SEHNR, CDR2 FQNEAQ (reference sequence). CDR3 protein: CASSVRTGPTEAFF. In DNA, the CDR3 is TGTGCCAGCAGCGTACGGACAGGGCCCACTGAAGCTTTCTTT. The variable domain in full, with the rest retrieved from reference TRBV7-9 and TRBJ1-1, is DTGVSQNPRHKITKRGQNVTFRCDPISEHNRLYWYRQTLGQGPEFLTYFQNEAQLEKSRLLSDRFSAERPKGSFSTLEIQRTEQGDSAMYLCASSVRTGPTEAFFGQGTRLTVV.

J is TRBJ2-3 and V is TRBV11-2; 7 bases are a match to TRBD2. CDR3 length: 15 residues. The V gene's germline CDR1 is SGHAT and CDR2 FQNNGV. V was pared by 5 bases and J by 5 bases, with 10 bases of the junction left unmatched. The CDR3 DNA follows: TGTGCCAGCAGCCGTTTGGCGGGAGCAGTAGATACGCAGTATTTT. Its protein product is CASSRLAGAVDTQYF.

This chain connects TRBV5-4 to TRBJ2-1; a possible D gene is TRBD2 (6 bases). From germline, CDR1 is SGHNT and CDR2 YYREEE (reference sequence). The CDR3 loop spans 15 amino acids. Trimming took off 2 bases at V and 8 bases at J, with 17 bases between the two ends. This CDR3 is CASSFGGSRFYEQFF. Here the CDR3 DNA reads TGTGCCAGCAGCTTTGGGGGGAGTCGGTTTTATGAGCAGTTCTTC.

The CDR3 coding sequence is TGTGCCAGCAGTAGGGGGGGCAGCCAAGAGACCCAGTACTTC. Translating it yields CASSRGGSQETQYF. The genes are TRBV11-3 and TRBJ2-5, with a weak D call TRBD2 (7 bases). V lost 6 bases to trimming and J lost 1 base, with 12 bases between them. Germline CDR1 is SGHNT and CDR2 is YENEEA. The CDR3 has 14 residues.

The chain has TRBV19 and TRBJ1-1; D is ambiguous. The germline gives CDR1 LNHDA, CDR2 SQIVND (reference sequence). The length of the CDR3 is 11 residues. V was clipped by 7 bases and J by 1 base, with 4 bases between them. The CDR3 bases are TGTGCCAGTACCTGGAACACTGAAGCTTTCTTT. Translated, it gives CASTWNTEAFF.

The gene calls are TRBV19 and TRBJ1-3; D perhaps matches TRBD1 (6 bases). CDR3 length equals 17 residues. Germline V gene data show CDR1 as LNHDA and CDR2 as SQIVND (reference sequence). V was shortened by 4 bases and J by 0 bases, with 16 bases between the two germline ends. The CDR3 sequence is CASSRDTGFSSGNTIYF. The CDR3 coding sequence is TGTGCCAGTAGTAGAGACACAGGGTTTAGCTCTGGAAACACCATATATTTT.

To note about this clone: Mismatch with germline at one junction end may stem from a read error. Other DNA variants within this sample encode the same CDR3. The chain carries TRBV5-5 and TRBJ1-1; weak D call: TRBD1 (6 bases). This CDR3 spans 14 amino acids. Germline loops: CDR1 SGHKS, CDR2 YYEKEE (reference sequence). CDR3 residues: CASSLRQVQDEAFF. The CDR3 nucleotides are TGTGCTAGCAGTCTCCGACAGGTCCAGGATGAAGCTTTCTTT.

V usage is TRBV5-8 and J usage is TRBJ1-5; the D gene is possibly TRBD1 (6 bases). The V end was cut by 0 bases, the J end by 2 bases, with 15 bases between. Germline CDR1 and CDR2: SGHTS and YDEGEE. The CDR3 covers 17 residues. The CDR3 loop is CASSLGAIAGGNQPQHF. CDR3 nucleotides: TGTGCCAGCAGCTTGGGAGCGATCGCAGGGGGCAATCAGCCCCAGCATTTT.

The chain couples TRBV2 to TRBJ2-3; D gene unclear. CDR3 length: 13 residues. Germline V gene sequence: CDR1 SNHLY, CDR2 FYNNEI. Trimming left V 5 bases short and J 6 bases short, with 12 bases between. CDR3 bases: TGTGCCAGCAGTATCCCGGAAGCGGATACGCAGTATTTT. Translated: CASSIPEADTQYF. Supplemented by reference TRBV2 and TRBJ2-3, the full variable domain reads EPEVTQTPSHQVTQMGQEVILRCVPISNHLYFYWYRQILGQKVEFLVSFYNNEISEKSEIFDDQFSVERPDGSNFTLKIRSTKLEDSAMYFCASSIPEADTQYFGPGTRLTVL.

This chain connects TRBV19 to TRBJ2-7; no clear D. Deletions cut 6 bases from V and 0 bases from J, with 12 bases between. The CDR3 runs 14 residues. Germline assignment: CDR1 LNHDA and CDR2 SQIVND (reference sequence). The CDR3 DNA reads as TGTGCCAGTAGCCCTGCGGCTCTCTCCTACGAGCAGTACTTC. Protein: CASSPAALSYEQYF.

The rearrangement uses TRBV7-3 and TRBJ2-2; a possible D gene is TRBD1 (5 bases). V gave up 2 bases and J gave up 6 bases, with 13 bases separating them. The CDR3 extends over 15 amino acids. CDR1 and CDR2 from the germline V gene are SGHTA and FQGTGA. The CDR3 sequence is CASSLVVRGAGELFF. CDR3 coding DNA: TGTGCCAGCAGCTTAGTGGTTAGGGGTGCCGGGGAGCTGTTTTTT.

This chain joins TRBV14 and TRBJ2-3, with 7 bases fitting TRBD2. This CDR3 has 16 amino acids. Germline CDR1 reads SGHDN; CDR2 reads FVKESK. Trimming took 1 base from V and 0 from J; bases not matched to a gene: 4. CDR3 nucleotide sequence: TGTGCCAGCAGCCAAGGGGAGGGAGGAAGCACAGATACGCAGTATTTT. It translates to CASSQGEGGSTDTQYF. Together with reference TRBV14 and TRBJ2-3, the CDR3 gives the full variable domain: EAGVTQFPSHSVIEKGQTVTLRCDPISGHDNLYWYRRVMGKEIKFLLHFVKESKQDESGMPNNRFLAERTGGTYSTLKVQPAELEDSGVYFCASSQGEGGSTDTQYFGPGTRLTVL.

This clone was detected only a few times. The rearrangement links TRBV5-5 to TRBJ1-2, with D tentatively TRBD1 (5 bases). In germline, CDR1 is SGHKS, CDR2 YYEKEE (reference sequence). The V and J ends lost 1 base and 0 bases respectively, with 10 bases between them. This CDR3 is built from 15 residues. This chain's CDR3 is CASSLLQGSNYGYTF. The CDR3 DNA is TGTGCCAGCAGCTTGTTGCAGGGTTCTAACTATGGCTACACCTTC.